A selection of T cell receptor beta chains follows, all from one sample in a study of blood T cell repertoires in COVID-19. Generated by immunoSEQ multiplex PCR, the TCRdb table keeps only in-frame clones and is missing some. The data contain around 71,000 clones, approximately 85% of them singletons. Sequenced input: peripheral blood. The receptors were sampled from an elderly man with acute or convalescent COVID-19. Each CDR3 is given with its conserved first and last residue. Fields, in order: CDR3 length, clone size, V gene, D gene, J gene, CDR3 protein, CDR3 DNA. The D gene is left open where the match is weak. Clone size is shown for a subset of rows, as once, few, many or a class of expanded clone.

len: 21
abundance: -
v_gene: TRBV5-1
d_gene: TRBD2
j_gene: TRBJ2-3
CDR3aa: CASSFPGLAGGIGPSTDTQYF
CDR3nt: TGCGCCAGCAGCTTTCCCGGACTAGCGGGAGGGATAGGTCCCTCCACAGATACGCAGTATTTT

len: 15
abundance: -
v_gene: TRBV30
d_gene: -
j_gene: TRBJ1-6
CDR3aa: CAWSVEAGVNSPLHF
CDR3nt: TGTGCCTGGAGTGTAGAGGCAGGGGTAAATTCACCCCTCCACTTT

len: 12
abundance: -
v_gene: TRBV5-1
d_gene: -
j_gene: TRBJ1-6
CDR3aa: CASSFYSSPLHF
CDR3nt: TGCGCCAGCAGCTTTTACTCTTCACCCCTCCACTTT

len: 15
abundance: -
v_gene: TRBV9
d_gene: -
j_gene: TRBJ2-7
CDR3aa: CASSVGGRPTYEQYF
CDR3nt: TGTGCCAGCAGCGTCGGGGGGCGACCCACCTACGAGCAGTACTTC

len: 16
abundance: -
v_gene: TRBV3-1/TRBV3-2
d_gene: TRBD2
j_gene: TRBJ2-5
CDR3aa: CASSSVSGGGRETQYF
CDR3nt: TGTGCCAGCAGCTCAGTTTCCGGGGGGGGGCGAGAGACCCAGTACTTC

len: 14
abundance: -
v_gene: TRBV20-1
d_gene: TRBD2
j_gene: TRBJ2-7
CDR3aa: CSASRTSGGYEQYF
CDR3nt: TGCAGTGCTAGTAGAACTAGCGGGGGGTACGAGCAGTACTTC

len: 16
abundance: -
v_gene: TRBV6-5
d_gene: TRBD1
j_gene: TRBJ1-2
CDR3aa: CASSYTPGQGNYGYTF
CDR3nt: TGTGCCAGCAGTTACACTCCGGGACAGGGGAACTATGGCTACACCTTC

len: 15
abundance: -
v_gene: TRBV5-6
d_gene: TRBD1
j_gene: TRBJ1-3
CDR3aa: CASSPDRGIRNTIYF
CDR3nt: TGTGCCAGCAGCCCTGACAGGGGTATAAGAAACACCATATATTTT

len: 15
abundance: -
v_gene: TRBV28
d_gene: -
j_gene: TRBJ1-6
CDR3aa: CASSQSTGENSPLHF
CDR3nt: TGTGCCAGCAGTCAGTCGACAGGAGAAAATTCACCCCTCCACTTT

len: 13
abundance: once
v_gene: TRBV2
d_gene: TRBD1
j_gene: TRBJ1-1
CDR3aa: CASVRGRGAEAFF
CDR3nt: TGTGCCAGCGTCAGGGGGCGCGGAGCTGAAGCTTTCTTT

len: 15
abundance: -
v_gene: TRBV5-5
d_gene: -
j_gene: TRBJ2-7
CDR3aa: CASSYPRVGHYEQYF
CDR3nt: TGTGCCAGCAGCTATCCCAGGGTGGGCCACTACGAGCAGTACTTC

len: 14
abundance: -
v_gene: TRBV7-2
d_gene: -
j_gene: TRBJ1-2
CDR3aa: CATRNRDLNYGYTF
CDR3nt: TGTGCCACCAGAAACAGGGATCTTAACTATGGCTACACCTTC

len: 14
abundance: -
v_gene: TRBV6-5
d_gene: TRBD1
j_gene: TRBJ1-4
CDR3aa: CASNRDSLNEKLFF
CDR3nt: TGTGCCAGCAACCGGGACAGCCTTAATGAAAAACTGTTTTTT

len: 16
abundance: -
v_gene: TRBV27
d_gene: -
j_gene: TRBJ1-2
CDR3aa: CASSLWGGGGKNGYTF
CDR3nt: TGTGCCAGCAGTTTATGGGGGGGCGGGGGTAAAAATGGCTACACCTTC

len: 13
abundance: -
v_gene: TRBV19
d_gene: -
j_gene: TRBJ1-1
CDR3aa: CASSISRDTEAFF
CDR3nt: TGTGCCAGTAGTATAAGCAGGGACACTGAAGCTTTCTTT

len: 16
abundance: -
v_gene: TRBV6-2/TRBV6-3
d_gene: -
j_gene: TRBJ2-4
CDR3aa: CASSYSGQADKNIQYF
CDR3nt: TGTGCCAGCAGTTACTCGGGGCAGGCAGACAAAAACATTCAGTACTTC

len: 14
abundance: many
v_gene: TRBV6-5
d_gene: TRBD1
j_gene: TRBJ1-2
CDR3aa: CASSSQGLDYGYTF
CDR3nt: TGTGCCAGCAGTTCACAGGGGTTGGACTATGGCTACACCTTC

len: 15
abundance: -
v_gene: TRBV6-1
d_gene: TRBD2
j_gene: TRBJ2-1
CDR3aa: CASSEERELISGQFF
CDR3nt: TGTGCCAGCAGTGAAGAGCGGGAACTCATTTCGGGGCAGTTCTTC

len: 19
abundance: -
v_gene: TRBV27
d_gene: -
j_gene: TRBJ2-5
CDR3aa: CASSSLLEYPFKIQETQYF
CDR3nt: TGTGCCAGCAGTTCTCTTCTAGAATACCCGTTTAAAATTCAAGAGACCCAGTACTTC

len: 13
abundance: once
v_gene: TRBV12-3/TRBV12-4
d_gene: -
j_gene: TRBJ2-5
CDR3aa: CASRGRREETQYF
CDR3nt: TGTGCCAGCAGGGGTCGTAGGGAGGAGACCCAGTACTTC

len: 15
abundance: -
v_gene: TRBV10-3
d_gene: -
j_gene: TRBJ1-1
CDR3aa: CAISLRGQRDTEAFF
CDR3nt: TGTGCCATCAGTTTACGAGGACAGAGGGACACTGAAGCTTTCTTT

len: 15
abundance: -
v_gene: TRBV5-1
d_gene: TRBD1
j_gene: TRBJ2-5
CDR3aa: CASSTAGTGQETQYF
CDR3nt: TGCGCCAGCAGCACTGCCGGGACAGGGCAAGAGACCCAGTACTTC

len: 15
abundance: -
v_gene: TRBV11-2
d_gene: TRBD1
j_gene: TRBJ1-2
CDR3aa: CASSPTRDSYHGYTF
CDR3nt: TGTGCCAGCAGCCCCACCCGGGACAGCTACCATGGCTACACCTTC

len: 17
abundance: -
v_gene: TRBV7-9
d_gene: TRBD1
j_gene: TRBJ1-3
CDR3aa: CASSSAGTGISGNTIYF
CDR3nt: TGTGCCAGCAGCTCCGCCGGGACAGGAATCTCTGGAAACACCATATATTTT

len: 15
abundance: -
v_gene: TRBV14
d_gene: -
j_gene: TRBJ2-1
CDR3aa: CASSQDGVGYNEQFF
CDR3nt: TGTGCCAGCAGCCAAGACGGGGTCGGTTACAATGAGCAGTTCTTC

len: 20
abundance: -
v_gene: TRBV28
d_gene: TRBD1
j_gene: TRBJ2-4
CDR3aa: CASSLAGTGVIVSSKNIQYF
CDR3nt: TGTGCCAGCAGTTTAGCTGGGACAGGCGTAATCGTAAGCTCCAAAAACATTCAGTACTTC

len: 15
abundance: -
v_gene: TRBV5-1
d_gene: TRBD1
j_gene: TRBJ2-5
CDR3aa: CASRAWDRGTETQYF
CDR3nt: TGCGCCAGCAGAGCTTGGGACAGGGGGACAGAGACCCAGTACTTC

len: 16
abundance: -
v_gene: TRBV3-1/TRBV3-2
d_gene: -
j_gene: TRBJ2-3
CDR3aa: CASSLNKFASTDTQYF
CDR3nt: TGTGCCAGCAGCCTAAACAAGTTTGCTAGCACAGATACGCAGTATTTT

len: 15
abundance: -
v_gene: TRBV28
d_gene: -
j_gene: TRBJ1-5
CDR3aa: CASSLRRGSNQPQHF
CDR3nt: TGTGCCAGCAGTTTAAGACGGGGTAGCAATCAGCCCCAGCATTTT

len: 17
abundance: once
v_gene: TRBV4-1
d_gene: -
j_gene: TRBJ1-1
CDR3aa: CASSQVSGISMNTEAFF
CDR3nt: TGCGCCAGCAGCCAAGTTTCAGGAATTTCCATGAACACTGAAGCTTTCTTT

len: 18
abundance: -
v_gene: TRBV28
d_gene: TRBD1
j_gene: TRBJ2-6
CDR3aa: CASSLGGSGGTGANVLTF
CDR3nt: TGTGCCAGCAGTTTAGGGGGATCAGGGGGCACGGGGGCCAACGTCCTGACTTTC

len: 15
abundance: -
v_gene: TRBV9
d_gene: -
j_gene: TRBJ2-2
CDR3aa: CASSANRVNTGELFF
CDR3nt: TGTGCCAGCAGCGCGAACAGGGTGAACACCGGGGAGCTGTTTTTT

len: 16
abundance: -
v_gene: TRBV9
d_gene: TRBD1
j_gene: TRBJ2-7
CDR3aa: CASSPEPGGGLYEQYF
CDR3nt: TGTGCCAGCAGCCCTGAGCCAGGGGGCGGGCTCTACGAGCAGTACTTC

len: 16
abundance: once
v_gene: TRBV28
d_gene: -
j_gene: TRBJ1-1
CDR3aa: CASSPVGGGLNTEAFF
CDR3nt: TGTGCCAGCAGCCCCGTGGGGGGGGGCTTGAACACTGAAGCTTTCTTT

len: 14
abundance: -
v_gene: TRBV19
d_gene: -
j_gene: TRBJ1-1
CDR3aa: CASSIRGSSTEAFF
CDR3nt: TGTGCCAGTAGTATCCGGGGATCGAGTACTGAAGCTTTCTTT

len: 14
abundance: few
v_gene: TRBV3-1/TRBV3-2
d_gene: TRBD2
j_gene: TRBJ2-7
CDR3aa: CASRSSGGPHEQYF
CDR3nt: TGTGCCAGCAGATCTAGCGGGGGGCCCCACGAGCAGTACTTC

len: 13
abundance: -
v_gene: TRBV12-3/TRBV12-4
d_gene: -
j_gene: TRBJ1-1
CDR3aa: CASSGQSNTEAFF
CDR3nt: TGTGCCAGCAGTGGGCAGTCGAACACTGAAGCTTTCTTT

len: 12
abundance: -
v_gene: TRBV30
d_gene: -
j_gene: TRBJ1-1
CDR3aa: CAWQGSGTEAFF
CDR3nt: TGTGCCTGGCAGGGGTCGGGGACTGAAGCTTTCTTT

len: 14
abundance: once
v_gene: TRBV18
d_gene: -
j_gene: TRBJ2-7
CDR3aa: CASSPQTGTYEQYF
CDR3nt: TGTGCCAGCTCACCGCAAACAGGGACCTACGAGCAGTACTTC

len: 16
abundance: -
v_gene: TRBV7-2
d_gene: TRBD2
j_gene: TRBJ2-2
CDR3aa: CASSPQGGRNTGELFF
CDR3nt: TGTGCCAGCAGCCCCCAGGGAGGGAGGAACACCGGGGAGCTGTTTTTT

len: 13
abundance: few
v_gene: TRBV6-4
d_gene: TRBD2
j_gene: TRBJ2-2
CDR3aa: CASGRDNTGELFF
CDR3nt: TGTGCCAGCGGGAGGGACAACACCGGGGAGCTGTTTTTT

len: 14
abundance: -
v_gene: TRBV9
d_gene: -
j_gene: TRBJ2-3
CDR3aa: CASSVVGVTDTQYF
CDR3nt: TGTGCCAGCAGCGTAGTCGGGGTCACAGATACGCAGTATTTT

len: 13
abundance: -
v_gene: TRBV7-8
d_gene: TRBD2
j_gene: TRBJ2-7
CDR3aa: CASSRAGDDEQYF
CDR3nt: TGTGCCAGCAGCCGGGCGGGGGACGACGAGCAGTACTTC

len: 16
abundance: -
v_gene: TRBV9
d_gene: -
j_gene: TRBJ2-7
CDR3aa: CASSVGPNPNSYEQYF
CDR3nt: TGTGCCAGCAGCGTAGGTCCTAACCCCAACTCCTACGAGCAGTACTTC

len: 13
abundance: -
v_gene: TRBV2
d_gene: TRBD1
j_gene: TRBJ1-2
CDR3aa: CASRPGTGDGYTF
CDR3nt: TGTGCCAGCAGACCCGGGACAGGGGATGGCTACACCTTC

len: 17
abundance: -
v_gene: TRBV12-5
d_gene: TRBD1
j_gene: TRBJ1-3
CDR3aa: CASGSWRDSASGNTIYF
CDR3nt: TGTGCTAGTGGTTCGTGGAGGGACAGCGCCTCTGGAAACACCATATATTTT

len: 15
abundance: -
v_gene: TRBV4-3
d_gene: -
j_gene: TRBJ1-2
CDR3aa: CASSQMPDSPYGYTF
CDR3nt: TGCGCCAGCAGCCAAATGCCGGACAGTCCTTATGGCTACACCTTC

len: 13
abundance: -
v_gene: TRBV7-8
d_gene: -
j_gene: TRBJ2-1
CDR3aa: CASSFLRQYEQFF
CDR3nt: TGTGCCAGCAGCTTCCTCCGACAGTATGAGCAGTTCTTC

len: 13
abundance: many
v_gene: TRBV6-5
d_gene: -
j_gene: TRBJ1-4
CDR3aa: CASRRGGDEKLFF
CDR3nt: TGTGCCAGCCGTCGGGGAGGGGACGAAAAACTGTTTTTT

len: 15
abundance: -
v_gene: TRBV7-2
d_gene: TRBD1
j_gene: TRBJ2-7
CDR3aa: CASSLVEGASYEQYF
CDR3nt: TGTGCCAGCAGCTTAGTAGAGGGGGCCTCCTACGAGCAGTACTTC

len: 16
abundance: -
v_gene: TRBV6-5
d_gene: TRBD2
j_gene: TRBJ2-7
CDR3aa: CASSYSRSGGTYEQYF
CDR3nt: TGTGCCAGCAGTTACTCTAGGAGCGGGGGAACCTACGAGCAGTACTTC

len: 13
abundance: -
v_gene: TRBV6-5
d_gene: -
j_gene: TRBJ1-2
CDR3aa: CASSSTGNYGYTF
CDR3nt: TGTGCCAGCAGTTCTACAGGGAACTATGGCTACACCTTC

len: 12
abundance: -
v_gene: TRBV14
d_gene: -
j_gene: TRBJ2-1
CDR3aa: CASSQVSVEQFF
CDR3nt: TGTGCCAGCAGCCAAGTCAGTGTCGAGCAGTTCTTC

len: 18
abundance: -
v_gene: TRBV9
d_gene: -
j_gene: TRBJ2-1
CDR3aa: CASSVGGRSRAVGNEQFF
CDR3nt: TGTGCCAGCAGCGTAGGTGGTAGGAGCAGGGCCGTTGGGAATGAGCAGTTCTTC

len: 17
abundance: -
v_gene: TRBV21-1
d_gene: -
j_gene: TRBJ2-1
CDR3aa: CASSKGGSPRENNEQFF
CDR3nt: TGTGCCAGCAGCAAAGGTGGATCTCCGCGGGAGAACAATGAGCAGTTCTTC

len: 17
abundance: few
v_gene: TRBV5-7
d_gene: -
j_gene: TRBJ1-2
CDR3aa: CASSLTAGYRCPYGYTF
CDR3nt: TGTGCCAGCAGCTTAACGGCCGGTTACAGGTGCCCCTATGGCTACACCTTC

len: 14
abundance: -
v_gene: TRBV19
d_gene: -
j_gene: TRBJ1-6
CDR3aa: CASKGNRPNSPLHF
CDR3nt: TGTGCCAGTAAGGGGAACCGGCCTAATTCACCCCTCCACTTT

len: 14
abundance: -
v_gene: TRBV6-6
d_gene: TRBD1
j_gene: TRBJ1-2
CDR3aa: CAGNFGTGAYGYTF
CDR3nt: TGTGCCGGCAACTTTGGGACAGGGGCCTATGGCTACACCTTC

len: 15
abundance: -
v_gene: TRBV27
d_gene: TRBD2
j_gene: TRBJ2-7
CDR3aa: CASSLITSGRSEQYF
CDR3nt: TGTGCCAGCAGTTTAATTACTAGCGGGAGAAGCGAGCAGTACTTC